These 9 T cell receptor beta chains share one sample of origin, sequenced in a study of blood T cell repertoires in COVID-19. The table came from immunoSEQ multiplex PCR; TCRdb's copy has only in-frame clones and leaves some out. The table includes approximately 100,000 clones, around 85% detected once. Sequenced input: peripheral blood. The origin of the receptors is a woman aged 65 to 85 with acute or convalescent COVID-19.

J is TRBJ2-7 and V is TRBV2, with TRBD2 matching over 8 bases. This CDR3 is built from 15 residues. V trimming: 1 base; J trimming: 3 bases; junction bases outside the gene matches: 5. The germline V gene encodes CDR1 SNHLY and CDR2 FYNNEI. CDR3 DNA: TGTGCCAGCAGTGAAGATGAAGCGGGGGACTACGAGCAGTACGTC. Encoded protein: CASSEDEAGDYEQYV.

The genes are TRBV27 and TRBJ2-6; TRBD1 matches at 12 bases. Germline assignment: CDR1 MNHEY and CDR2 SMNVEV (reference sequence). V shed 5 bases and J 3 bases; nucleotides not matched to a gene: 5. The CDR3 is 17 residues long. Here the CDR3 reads CASSTGTGGYGANVLTF. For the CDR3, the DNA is TGTGCCAGCAGTACCGGGACAGGGGGCTATGGGGCCAACGTCCTGACTTTC.

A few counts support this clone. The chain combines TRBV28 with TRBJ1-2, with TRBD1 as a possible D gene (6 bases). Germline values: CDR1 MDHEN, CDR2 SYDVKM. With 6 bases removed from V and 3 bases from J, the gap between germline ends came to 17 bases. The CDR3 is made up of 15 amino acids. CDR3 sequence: CASRPTRGGYYGYTF. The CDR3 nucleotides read TGTGCCAGCAGGCCCACCAGGGGCGGTTACTATGGCTACACCTTC.

This chain's CDR3 is CASSLAQADTQYF. The CDR3 DNA sequence: TGTGCCAGCAGCTTAGCCCAGGCGGATACGCAGTATTTT. This rearrangement joins TRBV11-2 to TRBJ2-3; D is uncertain. Trimming took off 1 base at V and 6 bases at J, with 8 bases between the two ends. This CDR3 comprises 13 residues. The germline V gene has CDR1 SGHAT and CDR2 FQNNGV.

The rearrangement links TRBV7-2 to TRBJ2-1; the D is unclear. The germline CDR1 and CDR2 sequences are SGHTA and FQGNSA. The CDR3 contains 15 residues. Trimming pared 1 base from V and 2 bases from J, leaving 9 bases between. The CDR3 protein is CASSLVVLTYNEQFF. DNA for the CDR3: TGTGCCAGCAGCTTAGTTGTTCTAACCTACAATGAGCAGTTCTTC. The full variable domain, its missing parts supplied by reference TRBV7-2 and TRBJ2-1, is GAGVSQSPSNKVTEKGKDVELRCDPISGHTALYWYRQSLGQGLEFLIYFQGNSAPDKSGLPSDRFSAERTGGSVSTLTIQRTQQEDSAVYLCASSLVVLTYNEQFFGPGTRLTVL.

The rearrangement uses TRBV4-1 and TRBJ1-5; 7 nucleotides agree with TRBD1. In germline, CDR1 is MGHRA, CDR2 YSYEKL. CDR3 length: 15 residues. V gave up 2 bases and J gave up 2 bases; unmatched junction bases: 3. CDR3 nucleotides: TGCGCCAGCAGCCAAACTGACAGGGGCAATCAGCCCCAGCATTTT. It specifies CASSQTDRGNQPQHF.

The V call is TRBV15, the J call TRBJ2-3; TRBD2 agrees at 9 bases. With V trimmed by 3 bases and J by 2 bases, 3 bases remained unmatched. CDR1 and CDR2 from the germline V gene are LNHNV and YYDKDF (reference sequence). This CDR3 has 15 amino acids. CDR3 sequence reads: CATSRSSGDTDTQYF. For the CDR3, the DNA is TGTGCCACCAGCAGGTCTAGCGGGGACACAGATACGCAGTATTTT. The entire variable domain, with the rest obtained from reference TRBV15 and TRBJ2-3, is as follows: DAMVIQNPRYQVTQFGKPVTLSCSQTLNHNVMYWYQQKSSQAPKLLFHYYDKDFNNEADTPDNFQSRRPNTSFCFLDIRSPGLGDTAMYLCATSRSSGDTDTQYFGPGTRLTVL.

The CDR3 bases are TGTGCCAGCAGCCCTCGAGGGGGCTCTGGGGCCAACGTCCTGACTTTC. Its translation: CASSPRGGSGANVLTF. The V gene is TRBV11-2, the J gene TRBJ2-6; possible D gene TRBD1, 6 bases. The V end was cut by 5 bases, the J end by 0 bases, with 11 bases between. This CDR3 has 16 residues. CDR1 is SGHAT and CDR2 is FQNNGV in the germline V gene.

The CDR3 is CASNPQGLNSPLHF. The CDR3 coding sequence is TGTGCCAGCAACCCCCAGGGACTTAATTCACCCCTCCACTTT. The V and J genes are TRBV6-5 and TRBJ1-6; weak D call: TRBD1 (5 bases). The V end was cut by 7 bases, the J end by 6 bases, with 13 bases between. Germline loops: CDR1 MNHEY, CDR2 SVGAGI. There are 14 residues in the CDR3.